This is a list of T cell receptor beta chains from one sample in a study of blood T cell repertoires in COVID-19. The method was immunoSEQ multiplex PCR; TCRdb's version includes in-frame clones alone and lacks a portion of them. The sample records around 76,000 clones, roughly 76% being singletons. The source material was peripheral blood. The receptors stem from an elderly woman with active or convalescent COVID-19. The CDR3 runs from the conserved cysteine through the conserved F or W. D genes are given only for firm matches. The size entry is marked missing in some rows and otherwise reads once, few, many or a size class.

D gene	V gene	clone size	J gene	CDR3 protein	CDR3 DNA
TRBD2	TRBV10-2	.	TRBJ2-3	CASSESGGADTQYF	TGCGCCAGCAGTGAGTCGGGGGGGGCAGATACGCAGTATTTT
TRBD2	TRBV19	once	TRBJ2-1	CASKDQGAGGVRNEQFF	TGTGCCAGTAAGGATCAAGGAGCCGGGGGGGTTCGCAATGAGCAGTTCTTC
.	TRBV29-1	.	TRBJ1-4	CSVGPTGEKLFF	TGCAGCGTTGGGCCGACTGGTGAAAAACTGTTTTTT
.	TRBV19	.	TRBJ2-1	CASSIGQPYYNEQFF	TGTGCCAGTAGTATCGGACAGCCATACTACAATGAGCAGTTCTTC
TRBD2	TRBV5-4	.	TRBJ2-5	CASSLNAGEETQYF	TGTGCCAGCAGCTTAAATGCGGGAGAAGAGACCCAGTACTTC
TRBD2	TRBV7-2	.	TRBJ2-2	CASSLESGGAGELFF	TGTGCCAGCAGCTTAGAGAGCGGGGGAGCCGGGGAGCTGTTTTTT
TRBD2	TRBV7-2	.	TRBJ2-3	CASSSNLAGEGTDTQYF	TGTGCCAGCAGCTCCAACCTAGCGGGGGAAGGCACAGATACGCAGTATTTT
TRBD1	TRBV7-8	.	TRBJ1-4	CASSGRAGGLEKLFF	TGTGCCAGCAGCGGTCGTGCAGGGGGCTTGGAAAAACTGTTTTTT
.	TRBV10-3	.	TRBJ1-2	CAISDSGRGYGYTF	TGTGCCATCAGTGATTCGGGGAGAGGCTATGGCTACACCTTC
TRBD2	TRBV7-2	.	TRBJ2-3	CASSPWTSGAFRDTQYF	TGTGCCAGCAGCCCCTGGACTAGCGGGGCATTTCGAGATACGCAGTATTTT
TRBD2	TRBV11-2	.	TRBJ2-7	CASSLDGLRGGAIYYEQYF	TGTGCCAGCAGCTTAGATGGGCTTCGGGGAGGGGCTATTTACTACGAGCAGTACTTC
.	TRBV23-1	.	TRBJ2-3	CASSHQDRHTDTQYF	TGCGCCAGCAGTCATCAGGACAGACACACAGATACGCAGTATTTT
.	TRBV18	.	TRBJ2-2	CASSPRSRGSTGELFF	TGTGCCAGCTCACCACGGTCGAGGGGGAGCACCGGGGAGCTGTTTTTT
.	TRBV3-1/TRBV3-2	many	TRBJ1-1	CASSQIAGNTEAFF	TGTGCCAGCAGCCAAATCGCAGGTAACACTGAAGCTTTCTTT
TRBD2	TRBV7-8	.	TRBJ2-2	CASSFRAPGLVAGGTTGELFF	TGTGCCAGCAGCTTCCGCGCGCCAGGACTTGTAGCGGGGGGGACTACCGGGGAGCTGTTTTTT
TRBD2	TRBV10-1	.	TRBJ2-1	CASRITVAGAHNEQFF	TGCGCCAGCAGGATCACCGTAGCGGGGGCCCACAATGAGCAGTTCTTC
.	TRBV7-6	.	TRBJ2-1	CASSLAIRGNEQFF	TGTGCCAGCAGCTTAGCGATCCGGGGGAATGAGCAGTTCTTC
TRBD1	TRBV10-1	.	TRBJ1-1	CASSESGTGGTEAFF	TGCGCCAGCAGTGAGTCGGGGACAGGAGGAACTGAAGCTTTCTTT
.	TRBV2	.	TRBJ1-3	CASREQGYGGNTIYF	TGTGCCAGCAGGGAACAGGGATACGGTGGAAACACCATATATTTT
TRBD1	TRBV3-1/TRBV3-2	.	TRBJ1-5	CASSSDRVVNQPQHF	TGTGCCAGCAGCTCGGACAGGGTAGTTAATCAGCCCCAGCATTTT
.	TRBV7-9	.	TRBJ2-2	CASSLTVQNGELFF	TGTGCCAGCAGCTTGACAGTCCAGAACGGGGAGCTGTTTTTT
.	TRBV21-1	.	TRBJ2-7	CASSGTWGTSGRYYEQYF	TGTGCCAGCAGCGGGACGTGGGGGACTAGCGGCCGTTACTACGAGCAGTACTTC
.	TRBV6-2/TRBV6-3	.	TRBJ1-3	CASSERDSGNTIYF	TGTGCCAGCAGCGAGCGGGACTCTGGAAACACCATATATTTT
TRBD2	TRBV6-5	.	TRBJ2-3	CASTKGLERDTQYF	TGTGCCAGCACCAAGGGACTAGAAAGAGATACGCAGTATTTT
TRBD1	TRBV7-2	.	TRBJ1-2	CASSLEGAVGYTF	TGTGCCAGCAGCTTAGAGGGGGCTGTTGGCTACACCTTC
TRBD2	TRBV29-1	.	TRBJ2-7	CSVTRGGGEQYF	TGCAGCGTTACCCGGGGGGGAGGCGAGCAGTACTTC
TRBD1	TRBV7-2	few	TRBJ2-2	CASSRPGTGWLFF	TGTGCCAGCAGCCGTCCCGGGACAGGTTGGCTGTTTTTT
TRBD2	TRBV9	few	TRBJ2-5	CASSSDPAGQETQYF	TGTGCCAGCAGCTCCGACCCAGCGGGGCAAGAGACCCAGTACTTC
.	TRBV24-1	few	TRBJ2-2	CATSDPGRSGELFF	TGTGCCACCAGTGACCCAGGGAGGTCCGGGGAGCTGTTTTTT
TRBD1	TRBV4-3	.	TRBJ2-3	CASSPDRTGRGTDTQYF	TGCGCCAGCAGCCCCGACCGGACAGGGAGAGGCACAGATACGCAGTATTTT
.	TRBV6-5	.	TRBJ1-3	CASSYSREFSGNTIYF	TGTGCCAGCAGTTACTCGCGGGAATTTTCTGGAAACACCATATATTTT
.	TRBV11-3	.	TRBJ1-4	CASGAELFF	TGTGCCAGCGGAGCGGAACTGTTTTTT
.	TRBV30	.	TRBJ2-6	CAWSEDSPSGANVLTF	TGTGCCTGGAGTGAGGACAGCCCCTCTGGGGCCAACGTCCTGACTTTC
.	TRBV4-3	few	TRBJ1-2	CASSQDARDYYGYTF	TGCGCCAGCAGCCAAGACGCCAGGGACTACTATGGCTACACCTTC
TRBD1	TRBV6-5	.	TRBJ1-3	CASSYSGQLNTIYF	TGTGCCAGCAGTTACTCGGGACAGTTAAACACCATATATTTT
.	TRBV7-9	once	TRBJ2-5	CASTGRLAEETQYF	TGTGCCAGCACCGGGAGATTAGCCGAAGAGACCCAGTACTTC